This T cell receptor (beta chain) originates from a study of T cell changes during pregnancy in multiple sclerosis. The CDR3 length is 14 residues. Germline values: CDR1 SGHNT, CDR2 YYREEE (reference sequence). The V end lost 10 bases, the J end lost 3 bases, and 18 bases lay between the germline ends. Assay used: immunoSEQ multiplex PCR; TCRdb lists only in-frame clones, some missing. The data show around 95,000 clones, with 92% seen just once and roughly 2.3% held by the top ten. The clonotype was recovered from a female donor in good health, enrolled as a control in a pregnancy study. This chain links TRBV5-4 with TRBJ2-3; tentatively, D is TRBD2 (6 bases). This material consisted of peripheral blood, taken after pregnancy. The DNA for the CDR3 is TGTGCCTTCGGGGGTGCGGTTTGGACAGATACGCAGTATTTT. This gives the protein CAFGGAVWTDTQYF.